This T cell receptor beta chain was sequenced for a study of Ad26.COV2.S vaccination and SARS-CoV-2 variants. The V segment lost 0 bases and the J segment 4 bases; nucleotides outside the gene matches: 7. The CDR3 length is 16 residues. CDR1 and CDR2 (germline): SGHRS, YFSETQ. Clones were read by immunoSEQ multiplex PCR, and TCRdb kept only the in-frame ones, dropping some. In the table there are a few hundred thousand clones, roughly 91% of which are singletons. Treatment of the sample: about 20 received Ad26.COV2.S at low or high dose, single or two shots; roughly 5 received placebo; per-sample allocation not given. After the first vaccine or placebo injection, samples were drawn on day 63.

The chain recombines TRBV5-1 with TRBJ2-7, with TRBD1 matching 10 bases. The sequenced sample was peripheral blood, obtained in a trial of Ad26.COV2.S vaccine versus placebo. This receptor was taken from a person between 18 and 60 years old who received the Ad26.COV2.S COVID-19 vaccine or a placebo. The CDR3 DNA reads as TGCGCCAGCAGCTTGGCTCCGGGACAGGGGATATACGAGCAGTACTTC. As protein: CASSLAPGQGIYEQYF.